This is a list of T cell receptor beta chains from one sample in a study of T cells in Graves' hyperthyroidism and ophthalmopathy. TCRdb passed the multiplex PCR reads through MiXCR, listing each CDR3 protein once. Of around 260,000 distinct CDR3 sequences listed, about 25% are singletons. The sequenced material came from blood. The receptors originated from a man aged 40-49 years with Graves' hyperthyroidism that later progressed to Graves' ophthalmopathy. CDR3s include the opening cysteine and the closing phenylalanine or tryptophan. Each record gives: V gene, clone size, D gene, J gene, CDR3 DNA, CDR3 protein. A D gene is named only where the DNA matches it firmly. Clone size is given for some rows only: seen once, a few or many times, or a class if the clone is expanded.

V: TRBV7-2
size: -
D: -
J: TRBJ2-3
DNA: TGTGCCAGCAGCTTCACAGATACGCAGTATTTT
CDR3: CASSFTDTQYF

V: TRBV2
size: many
D: TRBD1
J: TRBJ2-7
DNA: TGTGCCAGCAGCCTCAGCCGACAGGGTTCCTACGAGCAGTACTTC
CDR3: CASSLSRQGSYEQYF

V: TRBV6-5
size: many
D: -
J: TRBJ1-2
DNA: TGTGCCAGCAGTTCATACGGTTATGGCTACACCTTC
CDR3: CASSSYGYGYTF

V: TRBV11-3
size: -
D: -
J: TRBJ2-4
DNA: TGTGCCAGCAGCTTAGGTCGCAGGTTAGACATTCAGTACTTC
CDR3: CASSLGRRLDIQYF

V: TRBV12-3/TRBV12-4
size: many
D: -
J: TRBJ2-3
DNA: TGTGCCAGCAGTTGGGGGGGCACAGATACGCAGTATTTT
CDR3: CASSWGGTDTQYF

V: TRBV28
size: many
D: TRBD1
J: TRBJ2-7
DNA: TGTGCCAGCAGTACAACCGGGACAGATGAGTTCGGGGAGTACTTC
CDR3: CASSTTGTDEFGEYF

V: TRBV4-1
size: many
D: -
J: TRBJ2-6
DNA: TGCGCCAGCAGGATAGATGAAGTCTCTGGGGCCAACGTCCTGACTTTC
CDR3: CASRIDEVSGANVLTF

V: TRBV5-1
size: many
D: TRBD1
J: TRBJ1-6
DNA: TGCGCCAGCAGCGAGCCCGGGACAGGGAATGATTCACCCCTCCACTTT
CDR3: CASSEPGTGNDSPLHF

V: TRBV5-1
size: many
D: -
J: TRBJ2-3
DNA: TGCGCCAGCAGCTTGGCCCTCGTCTGGGATCAGAGAGATACGCAGTATTTT
CDR3: CASSLALVWDQRDTQYF

V: TRBV29-1
size: many
D: -
J: TRBJ2-7
DNA: TGCAGCGGCGCGAACCCTCGGAGGGGAGGCTACGAGCAGTACTTC
CDR3: CSGANPRRGGYEQYF

V: TRBV20-1
size: many
D: TRBD1
J: TRBJ2-5
DNA: TGCAGTGCTGACACAGGGGTACACGAGACCCAGTACTTC
CDR3: CSADTGVHETQYF

V: TRBV11-2
size: many
D: -
J: TRBJ2-7
DNA: TGTGCCAGCAGCTTATTCGGACAGACCTCCTACGAGCAGTACTTC
CDR3: CASSLFGQTSYEQYF

V: TRBV29-1
size: -
D: -
J: TRBJ1-1
DNA: TGCAGCACACGCCCGGGGACTGAAGCTTTCTTT
CDR3: CSTRPGTEAFF

V: TRBV12-3/TRBV12-4
size: many
D: -
J: TRBJ2-2
DNA: TGTGCCAGCAGTTCTCCCGGACGAATCAGGACCGGGGAGCTGTTTTTT
CDR3: CASSSPGRIRTGELFF

V: TRBV12-3/TRBV12-4
size: -
D: TRBD1
J: TRBJ1-2
DNA: TGTGCCAGCAGTTTTAGGACAGGCCTCTTTGGCTACACCTTC
CDR3: CASSFRTGLFGYTF

V: TRBV20-1
size: many
D: -
J: TRBJ2-1
DNA: TGCAGTGCTAGAGTGGTCGGAACCTCCTACAATGAGCAGTTCTTC
CDR3: CSARVVGTSYNEQFF

V: TRBV6-1
size: -
D: -
J: TRBJ1-6
DNA: TGTGCCAGCAGTGTCGTCAGCAGCAATTCACCCCTCCACTTT
CDR3: CASSVVSSNSPLHF

V: TRBV19
size: many
D: TRBD2
J: TRBJ2-7
DNA: TGTGCCAGTAGGGACGGGGGGTTTGGCGAGCAGTACTTC
CDR3: CASRDGGFGEQYF

V: TRBV24-1
size: many
D: -
J: TRBJ2-5
DNA: TGTGCCACCAGTGATTGGAGCGTAGAGACCCAGTACTTC
CDR3: CATSDWSVETQYF

V: TRBV12-3/TRBV12-4
size: few
D: TRBD2
J: TRBJ2-7
DNA: TGTGCCAGCAGTTTAGTTGGTAGCGGGCCCTACGAGCAGTACTTC
CDR3: CASSLVGSGPYEQYF

V: TRBV20-1
size: -
D: -
J: TRBJ2-7
DNA: TGCAGTGGGCGCCAGGGGTTTTCCTACGAGCAGTACTTC
CDR3: CSGRQGFSYEQYF

V: TRBV6-5
size: many
D: -
J: TRBJ2-5
DNA: TGTGCCACCGAACGTCGGGGTGGAGAGACCCAGTACTTC
CDR3: CATERRGGETQYF

V: TRBV12-3/TRBV12-4
size: -
D: -
J: TRBJ1-1
DNA: TGTGCCAGCAGAGCGCAGGGTTTCACTGAAGCTTTCTTT
CDR3: CASRAQGFTEAFF

V: TRBV29-1
size: -
D: TRBD1
J: TRBJ2-7
DNA: TGCAGCGTTGGACCGGGACAGGGAAATGACGAGCAGTACTTC
CDR3: CSVGPGQGNDEQYF

V: TRBV12-3/TRBV12-4
size: many
D: TRBD1
J: TRBJ1-1
DNA: TGTGCCAGCAGTTACAGGGGGCCAACTGAAGCTTTCTTT
CDR3: CASSYRGPTEAFF

V: TRBV5-1
size: many
D: -
J: TRBJ2-7
DNA: TGCGCCAGCAGCTTGACCGGGTTGGGGACCTACGAGCAGTACTTC
CDR3: CASSLTGLGTYEQYF

V: TRBV12-3/TRBV12-4
size: many
D: -
J: TRBJ2-2
DNA: TGTGCCAGCAGGGGGTCCCCAGGGCCTACCGGGGAGCTGTTTTTT
CDR3: CASRGSPGPTGELFF

V: TRBV20-1
size: many
D: TRBD1
J: TRBJ1-2
DNA: TGCAGTGCTTCGGACAGGGGGAACTATGGCTACACCTTC
CDR3: CSASDRGNYGYTF

V: TRBV28
size: -
D: TRBD1
J: TRBJ1-1
DNA: TGTGCCAGCAGTGATACAGGGGGCCGGGACACTGAAGCTTTCTTT
CDR3: CASSDTGGRDTEAFF

V: TRBV6-2/TRBV6-3
size: -
D: -
J: TRBJ2-7
DNA: TGTGCCAGCAGTTATTGGGGGGCCCACTACGAGCAGTACTTC
CDR3: CASSYWGAHYEQYF

V: TRBV11-2
size: -
D: -
J: TRBJ2-4
DNA: TGTGCCAGCAGCCTCGAGATTAGCGCCATTCAGTACTTC
CDR3: CASSLEISAIQYF

V: TRBV6-1
size: many
D: TRBD1
J: TRBJ1-1
DNA: TGTGCCAGCAGTGAACAGGGGGCGAGGAACACTGAAGCTTTCTTT
CDR3: CASSEQGARNTEAFF